Here is one T cell receptor (beta chain) with its context. Original processing notes: It was from reference gene primer amplification that nucleated cell counts were estimated. Assay used: immunoSEQ multiplex PCR; TCRdb lists only in-frame clones, some missing. That table is the source of V, J and clone size, and D and trimming were worked out from the DNA. Of roughly 280,000 clones listed, around 90% were seen once; the top ten hold less than 2.5%. This sample is part of a study of blood T cell repertoires in COVID-19. About the study: Acute and convalescent COVID-19 specimens originated in the United States, Italy and Spain. T cells, B-cell-depleted T cells, or PBMCs supplied cDNA or gDNA.

From germline, CDR1 is GTSNPN and CDR2 SVGIG (reference sequence). Losses at the gene ends were 3 bases for V and 1 base for J; bases not matched to a gene: 6. The CDR3 spans 15 residues. This chain links TRBV30 with TRBJ2-3; 8 bases align to TRBD1. Sequenced sample: peripheral blood. The sequence was obtained from a man in his fifties with acute or convalescent COVID-19. CDR3 sequence reads: CAWSAGTGGTDTQYF. CDR3 nucleotides: TGTGCCTGGAGCGCCGGGACAGGCGGCACAGATACGCAGTATTTT.